This TCR beta chain emerged from a study of control samples from healthy donors and cancer patients. Generated by immunoSEQ multiplex PCR, the TCRdb table keeps only in-frame clones and is missing some. The sample includes roughly 80,000 clones, 89% of them seen just once. This CDR3 contains 16 residues. Deletions cut 4 bases from V and 2 bases from J, with 14 bases between. Germline lookup yields CDR1 SEHNR and CDR2 FQNEAQ (reference sequence). This clone was seen more than once but under ten times. The gene calls are TRBV7-9 and TRBJ2-2; D possibly corresponds to TRBD2 (6 bases). The origin of this receptor is a man in his fifties in good health. Input material: blood. The CDR3 protein is CASSSPLGGNTGELFF. CDR3 sequence (DNA): TGTGCCAGCAGCTCCCCTTTGGGGGGTAACACCGGGGAGCTGTTTTTT. The full variable domain, completed using reference TRBV7-9 and TRBJ2-2, is DTGVSQNPRHKITKRGQNVTFRCDPISEHNRLYWYRQTLGQGPEFLTYFQNEAQLEKSRLLSDRFSAERPKGSFSTLEIQRTEQGDSAMYLCASSSPLGGNTGELFFGEGSRLTVL.